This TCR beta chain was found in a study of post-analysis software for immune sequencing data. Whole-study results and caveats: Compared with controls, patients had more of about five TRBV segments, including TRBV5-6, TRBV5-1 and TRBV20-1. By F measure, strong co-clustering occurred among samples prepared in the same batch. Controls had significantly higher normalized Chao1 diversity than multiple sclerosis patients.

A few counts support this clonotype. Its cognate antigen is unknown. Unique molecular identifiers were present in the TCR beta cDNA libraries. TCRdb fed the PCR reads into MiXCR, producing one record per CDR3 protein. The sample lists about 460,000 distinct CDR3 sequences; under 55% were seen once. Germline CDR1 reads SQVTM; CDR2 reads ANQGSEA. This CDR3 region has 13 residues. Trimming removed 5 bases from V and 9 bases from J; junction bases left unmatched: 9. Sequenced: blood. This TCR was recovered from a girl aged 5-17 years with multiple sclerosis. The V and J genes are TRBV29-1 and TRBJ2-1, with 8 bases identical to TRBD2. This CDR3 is CSVPRTSKGEQFF. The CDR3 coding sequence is TGCAGCGTTCCACGGACTAGCAAGGGTGAGCAGTTCTTC.